The 8 T cell receptor beta chains listed next were all sequenced from one sample in a study of PD-L1 blockade in urothelial cancer. Here immunoSEQ multiplex PCR was the method, and the copy in TCRdb shows in-frame clones only, minus some. This repertoire shows tens of thousands of clones, around 79% found once; its top ten account for 3.5%. The sequenced sample was PBMCs, obtained around atezolizumab (anti-PD-L1) treatment. The source is a man in his 70s with urothelial cancer.

V usage is TRBV5-1 and J usage is TRBJ2-7; 10 positions agree with TRBD2. From germline, CDR1 is SGHRS and CDR2 YFSETQ. V shed 2 bases, J shed 6 bases, and the junction held 8 bases outside the gene matches. The CDR3 has 15 residues. CDR3 coding DNA: TGCGCCAGCAGCTTAGTAGCGGGGGGACCTTTCGAGCAGTACTTC. Amino acid sequence: CASSLVAGGPFEQYF.

The chain joins TRBV5-1 to TRBJ2-7, with 7 bases aligning to TRBD2. Germline assignment: CDR1 SGHRS and CDR2 YFSETQ. The CDR3 is made up of 13 amino acids. V was clipped by 4 bases and J by 6 bases; unmatched bases: 7. Here the CDR3 DNA reads TGCGCCAGCAGCCAAAGCGGGGATCGCGAGCAGTACTTC. As protein: CASSQSGDREQYF.

The table lists this clone with a count of one. The chain carries TRBV5-1 and TRBJ2-1, with 10 bases that match TRBD2. Trimming cost V 0 bases and J 6 bases; bases outside gene matches: 3. The CDR3 runs to 15 residues. Germline V gene sequence: CDR1 SGHRS, CDR2 YFSETQ. The CDR3 DNA is TGCGCCAGCAGCTTGGGGCTAGCGGGAGTCAATGAGCAGTTCTTC. As protein: CASSLGLAGVNEQFF.

V usage is TRBV29-1 and J usage is TRBJ2-7, with 10 bases that match TRBD1. The CDR3 spans 12 residues. Trimming cost V 4 bases and J 3 bases; bases outside gene matches: 0. The germline V gene has CDR1 SQVTM and CDR2 ANQGSEA. The CDR3 bases are TGCAGCGTTGGGACAGGGGGCTACGAGCAGTACTTC. Translated: CSVGTGGYEQYF.

Points on this clone: Within the sample, other DNA sequences also encode this same CDR3. CDR3 nucleotide sequence: TGTGCCAGCAGCTTAGGACAGAATAACTATGGCTACACCTTC. It codes for CASSLGQNNYGYTF. The chain links TRBV7-9 to TRBJ1-2; a weak D match, TRBD1 (5 bases). The germline V gene has CDR1 SEHNR and CDR2 FQNEAQ (reference sequence). This CDR3 contains 14 residues. The V end lost 1 base, the J end lost 1 base, and 7 bases lay between the germline ends.

The V and J genes are TRBV5-4 and TRBJ1-3, with D possibly being TRBD1 (6 bases). The germline CDR1 and CDR2 sequences are SGHNT and YYREEE (reference sequence). Trimming took off 9 bases at V and 0 bases at J, with 7 bases between the two ends. The CDR3 is 12 amino acids. CDR3 bases: TGTGCCACACAGGGCTCTGGAAACACCATATATTTT. This sequence encodes CATQGSGNTIYF.

The chain recombines TRBV5-1 with TRBJ2-5, with a tentative D call TRBD1 (5 bases). V lost 1 base to trimming and J lost 4 bases, with 17 bases between them. Germline CDR1 and CDR2: SGHRS and YFSETQ. The CDR3 spans 16 residues. The CDR3 sequence is CASSLSQGRGAETQYF. CDR3 nucleotide sequence: TGCGCCAGCAGCTTGTCCCAGGGTCGAGGTGCAGAGACCCAGTACTTC.

CDR3 coding DNA: TGTGCCAGCGGAAGACAGGGCCCGAACTATGGCTACACCTTC. Protein product: CASGRQGPNYGYTF. V is TRBV9 and J is TRBJ1-2, with 7 positions matching TRBD1. The CDR3 is made up of 14 amino acids. In germline, CDR1 is SGDLS, CDR2 YYNGEE. V dropped 7 bases and J dropped 2; count of bases not matched to a gene: 8. Variable domain in full (rest from reference TRBV9 and TRBJ1-2): DSGVTQTPKHLITATGQRVTLRCSPRSGDLSVYWYQQSLDQGLQFLIQYYNGEERAKGNILERFSAQQFPDLHSELNLSSLELGDSALYFCASGRQGPNYGYTFGSGTRLTVV.